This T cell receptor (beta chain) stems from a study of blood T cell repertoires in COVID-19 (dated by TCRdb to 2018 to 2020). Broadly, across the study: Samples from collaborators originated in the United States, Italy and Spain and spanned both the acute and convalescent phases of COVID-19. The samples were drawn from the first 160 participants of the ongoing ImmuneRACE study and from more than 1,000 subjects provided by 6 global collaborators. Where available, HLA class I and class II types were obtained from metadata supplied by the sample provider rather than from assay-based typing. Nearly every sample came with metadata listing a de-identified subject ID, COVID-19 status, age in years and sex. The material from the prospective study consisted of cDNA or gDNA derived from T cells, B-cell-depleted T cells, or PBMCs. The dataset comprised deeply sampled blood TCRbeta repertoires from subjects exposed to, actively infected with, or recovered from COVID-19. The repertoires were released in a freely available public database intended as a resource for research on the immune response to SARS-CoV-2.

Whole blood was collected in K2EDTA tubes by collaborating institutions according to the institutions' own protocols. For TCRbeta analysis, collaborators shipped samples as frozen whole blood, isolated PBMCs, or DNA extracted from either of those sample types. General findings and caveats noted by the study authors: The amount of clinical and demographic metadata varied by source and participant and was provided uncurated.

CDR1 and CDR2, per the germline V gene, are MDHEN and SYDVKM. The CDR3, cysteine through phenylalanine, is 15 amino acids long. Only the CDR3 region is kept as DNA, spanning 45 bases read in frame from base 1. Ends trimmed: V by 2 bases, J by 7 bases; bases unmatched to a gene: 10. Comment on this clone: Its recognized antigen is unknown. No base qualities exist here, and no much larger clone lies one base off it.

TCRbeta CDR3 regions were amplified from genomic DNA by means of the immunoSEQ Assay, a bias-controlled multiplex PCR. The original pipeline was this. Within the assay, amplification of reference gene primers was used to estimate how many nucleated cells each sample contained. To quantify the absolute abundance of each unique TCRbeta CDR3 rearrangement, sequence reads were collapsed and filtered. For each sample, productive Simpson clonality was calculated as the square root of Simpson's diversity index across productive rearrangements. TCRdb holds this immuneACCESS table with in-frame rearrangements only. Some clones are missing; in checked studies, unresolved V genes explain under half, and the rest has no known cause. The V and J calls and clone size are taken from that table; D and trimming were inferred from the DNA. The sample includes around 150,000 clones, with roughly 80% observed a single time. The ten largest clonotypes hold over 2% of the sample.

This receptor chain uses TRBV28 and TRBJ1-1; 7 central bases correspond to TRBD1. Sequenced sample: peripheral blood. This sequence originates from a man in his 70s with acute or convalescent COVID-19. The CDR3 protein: CASSLPVEGADEAFF. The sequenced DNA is TGTGCCAGCAGTTTACCCGTGGAGGGGGCGGATGAAGCTTTCTTT.